Detailed here is one TCR beta chain. Which antigen it targets is not known. Nothing much larger sits one base from this clone, and base qualities are not available. This sample was included in a study of blood T cell repertoires in COVID-19 (TCRdb year 2020). Regarding the complete study: Samples covering the acute and convalescent phases of COVID-19 were provided by collaborators in the United States, Italy and Spain. The prospective study material was composed of cDNA or gDNA derived from T cells, B-cell-depleted T cells, or PBMCs. The dataset comprised deeply sampled blood TCRbeta repertoires from subjects exposed to, actively infected with, or recovered from COVID-19. The repertoires were made available in a free public database intended to serve as a resource for research on the immune response to SARS-CoV-2. The samples were drawn from the first 160 participants of the ongoing ImmuneRACE study and from 1,254 subjects provided by 6 global collaborators. Sample metadata almost always included a de-identified subject ID, COVID-19 status, age in years and sex. HLA class I and class II types, where available, came from metadata supplied by the sample provider rather than from assay-based typing. The research as a whole found: The quantity of clinical and demographic metadata differed by source and by participant and was supplied without curation.

The collaborating institutions used their own protocols to collect whole blood in K2EDTA tubes. Collaborator samples were shipped for TCRbeta analysis as frozen whole blood, isolated PBMCs, or DNA extracted from either sample type. TCRbeta CDR3 regions were amplified from genomic DNA using the immunoSEQ Assay, a bias-controlled multiplex PCR. Per the authors' processing: The number of nucleated cells in each sample was estimated by amplification of reference gene primers within the assay. To quantify the absolute abundance of each unique TCRbeta CDR3 rearrangement, sequence reads were collapsed and filtered. Productive Simpson clonality was computed per sample as the square root of Simpson's diversity index over productive rearrangements. The clones in this table, taken by TCRdb from immuneACCESS, are in-frame only. Not every clone is retained; where verified, under half of the shortfall comes from an unresolved V gene, and the cause of the rest is unknown. Clone size and the V and J calls come from that table; the DNA yielded D and trimming. Counted in this sample were fewer than 400,000 clones; around 85% of them appeared once. Around 3.4% of the sample is in the top ten clones.

From a lookup of the germline V gene, CDR1 and CDR2 are SNHLY and FYNNEI. Trimming removed 6 bases from V and 3 bases from J; the gene matches leave 10 bases unexplained. Counted from cysteine to phenylalanine, this CDR3 has 15 amino acids. The read is trimmed to its CDR3 DNA, 45 bases read in frame from base 1. Recombination linked TRBV2 to TRBJ1-1; 7 nucleotides in the junction match TRBD1. The sequence was collected from a woman under 30 with acute or convalescent COVID-19. The sample consisted of peripheral blood. The CDR3 sequence is CASRSYRGPDTEAFF. The base sequence is TGTGCCAGCAGGTCTTACAGGGGCCCCGACACTGAAGCTTTCTTT.